This T cell receptor beta chain was retrieved from a study of T cell responses to AZD1222 COVID-19 vaccine. General study results and limits: An increase in Spike-specific TCR breadth and depth was observed after two AZD1222 doses.

The CDR3 runs to 18 residues. V dropped 4 bases and J dropped 7; count of bases not matched to a gene: 19. The germline CDR1 and CDR2 sequences are SGHDT and YYEEEE. The protocol was immunoSEQ multiplex PCR, while the TCRdb copy is restricted to in-frame clones and leaves out a portion. The table has some 96,000 clones, approximately 91% seen once. In the case of this clone: The antigen remains unidentified.

Sequenced material: peripheral blood, taken on day 0 of AZD1222 vaccination. The V gene is TRBV5-6, the J gene TRBJ1-2; 10 bases line up with TRBD1. This receptor was obtained from an adult in good health. The CDR3 DNA reads TGTGCCAGCAGCCTCCCAACCGGGACAGGGGATCACCCTGGTGGCTACACCTTC. Its protein product is CASSLPTGTGDHPGGYTF.